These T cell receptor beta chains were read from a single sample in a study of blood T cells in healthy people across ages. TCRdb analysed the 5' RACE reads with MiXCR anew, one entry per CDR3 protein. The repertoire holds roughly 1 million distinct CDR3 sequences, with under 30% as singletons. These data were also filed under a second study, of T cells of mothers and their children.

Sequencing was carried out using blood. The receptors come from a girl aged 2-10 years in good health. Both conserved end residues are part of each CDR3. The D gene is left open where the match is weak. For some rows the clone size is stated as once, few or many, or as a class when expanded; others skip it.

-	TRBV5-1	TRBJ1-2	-	CASSGGQADYGYTF	TGCGCCAGCAGCGGCGGGCAGGCTGACTATGGCTACACCTTC
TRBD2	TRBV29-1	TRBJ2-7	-	CSVFGASGRGSYEQYF	TGCAGCGTTTTTGGGGCTAGCGGGAGAGGGTCCTACGAGCAGTACTTC
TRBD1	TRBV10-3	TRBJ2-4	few	CAISVSGGNIQYF	TGTGCCATCAGTGTATCAGGGGGAAACATTCAGTACTTC
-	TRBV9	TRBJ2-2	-	CGSNPLFGELFF	TGTGGCAGCAACCCTCTTTTCGGGGAGCTGTTTTTT
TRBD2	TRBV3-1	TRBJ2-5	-	CASSQQPGTSGGETQYF	TGTGCCAGCAGCCAGCAGCCTGGGACTAGCGGGGGTGAGACCCAGTACTTC
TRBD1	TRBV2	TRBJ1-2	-	CASSGGQGVYGYTF	TGTGCCAGCAGTGGAGGACAGGGGGTATATGGCTACACCTTC
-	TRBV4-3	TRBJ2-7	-	CASSQEGGGGPYEQYF	TGCGCCAGCAGCCAAGAAGGAGGAGGGGGACCCTACGAGCAGTACTTC
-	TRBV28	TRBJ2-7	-	CAGRLAGGGSFNEQYF	TGTGCCGGCAGGTTGGCGGGTGGCGGGTCGTTTAATGAGCAGTACTTC
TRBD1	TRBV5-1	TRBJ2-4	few	CASSQGQIEAKNIQYF	TGCGCCAGCAGCCAGGGACAGATCGAAGCCAAAAACATTCAGTACTTC
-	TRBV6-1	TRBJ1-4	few	CASSESKNNEKLFF	TGTGCCAGCAGTGAATCCAAGAATAATGAAAAACTGTTTTTT
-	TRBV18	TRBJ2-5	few	CASRRTDQETQYF	TGTGCCAGCCGTAGGACAGACCAAGAGACCCAGTACTTC
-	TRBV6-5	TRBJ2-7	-	CASSPGVGEGAYEQYF	TGTGCCAGCAGCCCAGGAGTCGGGGAGGGGGCCTACGAGCAGTACTTC
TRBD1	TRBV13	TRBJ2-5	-	CASRQAGTAKETQYF	TGTGCCAGCAGACAGGCCGGGACAGCTAAAGAGACCCAGTACTTC
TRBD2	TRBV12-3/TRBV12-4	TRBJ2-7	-	CASSLIAGGLVDGYEQYF	TGTGCCAGCAGTTTAATAGCGGGAGGGCTGGTTGATGGCTACGAGCAGTACTTC
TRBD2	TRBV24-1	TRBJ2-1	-	CATSARAGVSDEQFF	TGTGCCACCAGTGCCAGGGCGGGGGTTAGCGATGAGCAGTTCTTC
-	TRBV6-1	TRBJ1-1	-	CASRITGMNTEAFF	TGTGCCAGCCGGATTACAGGGATGAACACTGAAGCTTTCTTT
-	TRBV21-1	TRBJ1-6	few	CASSKVQGEQRSPLHF	TGTGCCAGCAGCAAAGTGCAGGGGGAACAGAGGTCACCCCTCCACTTT
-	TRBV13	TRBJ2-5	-	CASSTTGGRETQYF	TGTGCCAGCAGTACTACAGGTGGGCGGGAGACCCAGTACTTC
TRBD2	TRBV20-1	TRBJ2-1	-	CSASSGLGGYNEQFF	TGCAGTGCTAGCTCGGGACTAGGGGGATACAATGAGCAGTTCTTC
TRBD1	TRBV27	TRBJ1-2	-	CASSWTGSHDGYTF	TGTGCCAGCAGTTGGACAGGATCCCACGATGGCTACACCTTC
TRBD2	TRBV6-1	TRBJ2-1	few	CASSEYSGGGYNEQFF	TGTGCCAGCAGTGAATATAGCGGGGGGGGGTACAATGAGCAGTTCTTC
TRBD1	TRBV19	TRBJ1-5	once	CASSIRGDRALYQPQHF	TGTGCCAGTAGTATAAGGGGGGACAGGGCTCTCTATCAGCCCCAGCATTTT
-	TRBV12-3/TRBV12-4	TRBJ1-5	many	CASSLGSWPQHF	TGTGCCAGCAGTTTGGGATCTTGGCCCCAGCATTTT
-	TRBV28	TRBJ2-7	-	CASSPYDREAYEQYF	TGTGCCAGCAGCCCTTACGACAGAGAAGCCTACGAGCAGTACTTC
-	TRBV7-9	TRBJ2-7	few	CASSLVRGAHEQYF	TGTGCCAGCAGCCTCGTCAGGGGGGCCCACGAGCAGTACTTC
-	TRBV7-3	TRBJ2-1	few	CASSFGHGDEQFF	TGTGCCAGCAGCTTTGGACATGGGGATGAGCAGTTCTTC
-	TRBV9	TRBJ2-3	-	CASSVEGIRTDTQYF	TGTGCCAGCAGCGTAGAAGGGATTCGCACAGATACGCAGTATTTT
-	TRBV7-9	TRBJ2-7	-	CASVMLLTGINEQYF	TGTGCCAGCGTTATGCTATTGACAGGAATAAACGAGCAGTACTTC
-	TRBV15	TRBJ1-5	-	CATSSRVRQPQHF	TGTGCCACCAGCAGCAGGGTAAGACAGCCCCAGCATTTT
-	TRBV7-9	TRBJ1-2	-	CASSLLAELMMGYTF	TGTGCCAGCAGCCTCCTAGCAGAGCTTATGATGGGCTACACCTTC
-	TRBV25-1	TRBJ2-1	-	CASSRPADYNEQFF	TGTGCCAGCAGTCGCCCGGCAGACTACAATGAGCAGTTCTTC
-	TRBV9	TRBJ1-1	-	CASSYLDDEAFF	TGTGCCAGCTCGTACCTAGACGATGAAGCTTTCTTT
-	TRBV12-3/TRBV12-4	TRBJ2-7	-	CASSLSLTGGFREQYF	TGTGCCAGCAGTTTATCGTTGACTGGTGGATTTCGCGAGCAGTACTTC
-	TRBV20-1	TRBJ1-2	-	CSARDVLTMGYTF	TGCAGTGCTAGAGACGTCCTAACTATGGGCTACACCTTC
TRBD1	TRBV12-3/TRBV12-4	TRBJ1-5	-	CASRPQGANQPQHF	TGTGCCAGCAGACCCCAGGGGGCAAATCAGCCCCAGCATTTT
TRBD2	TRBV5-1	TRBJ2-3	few	CASSEGTSGTSQYF	TGCGCCAGCAGCGAGGGGACTAGCGGAACGTCGCAGTATTTT
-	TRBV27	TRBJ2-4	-	CASSPQGGENIQYF	TGTGCCAGCAGTCCTCAGGGAGGTGAAAACATTCAGTACTTC
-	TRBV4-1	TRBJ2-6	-	CASSPLSGSPGANVLTF	TGCGCCAGCAGCCCATTATCAGGGTCACCTGGGGCCAACGTCCTGACTTTC
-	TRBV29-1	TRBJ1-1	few	CSVEDGVNTEAFF	TGCAGCGTTGAAGATGGAGTGAACACTGAAGCTTTCTTT
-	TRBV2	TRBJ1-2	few	CASSGTVLYGYTF	TGTGCCAGCAGTGGGACAGTCCTTTATGGCTACACCTTC
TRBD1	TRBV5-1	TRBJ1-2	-	CASSRATGDGYTF	TGCGCCAGCAGCAGGGCGACAGGGGATGGCTACACCTTC
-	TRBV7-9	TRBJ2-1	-	CASSPDGTPDNEQFF	TGTGCCAGCAGCCCGGACGGGACCCCCGACAATGAGCAGTTCTTC
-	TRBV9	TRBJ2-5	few	CASSGADQETQYF	TGTGCCAGCAGCGGAGCGGATCAAGAGACCCAGTACTTC
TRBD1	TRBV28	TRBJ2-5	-	CASSLYAGTESGETQYF	TGTGCCAGCAGTTTATACGCCGGGACAGAGTCGGGAGAGACCCAGTACTTC
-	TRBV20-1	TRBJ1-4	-	CSARDGQSRGKLFF	TGCAGTGCTAGAGATGGCCAGTCTAGGGGAAAACTGTTTTTT
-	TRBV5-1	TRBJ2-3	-	CASSFSGPSTDTQYF	TGCGCCAGCAGCTTCAGCGGGCCGAGCACAGATACGCAGTATTTT
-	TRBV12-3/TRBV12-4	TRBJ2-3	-	CASPEPVEYF	TGTGCCAGCCCAGAGCCCGTCGAGTATTTT
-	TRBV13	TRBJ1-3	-	CASSLVTAGNTIYF	TGTGCCAGCAGCTTAGTTACAGCCGGAAACACCATATATTTT
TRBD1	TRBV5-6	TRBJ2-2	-	CASSFVTGDTGELFF	TGTGCCAGCAGCTTCGTGACAGGGGATACCGGAGAGCTGTTTTTT
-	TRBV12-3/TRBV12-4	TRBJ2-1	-	CASSPGWAMDEQFF	TGTGCCAGCAGTCCAGGGTGGGCTATGGATGAGCAGTTCTTC
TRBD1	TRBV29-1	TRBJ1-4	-	CSVLGTGAEEKLFF	TGCAGCGTACTAGGGACAGGGGCAGAAGAAAAACTGTTTTTT
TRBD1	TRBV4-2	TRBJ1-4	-	CASSQDRDRGATNEKLFF	TGTGCCAGCAGCCAAGACCGGGACAGGGGTGCAACTAATGAAAAACTGTTTTTT